This T cell receptor beta chain was sequenced in a study of T-cell reconstitution after alpha-beta-depleted transplantation in children (dated by TCRdb to between 2015 and 2016). Study-level background: Using TCR repertoire profiling, the study followed T-cell immune reconstitution in a quantitative way in children after TCRalphabeta/CD19-depleted allogeneic hematopoietic cell transplantation.

A remark on this clonotype: No cognate antigen has been identified for it. No quality values exist for individual bases; no much larger clone is one base distant.

Trimming costs V 11 bases and J 3 bases, and their ends lie 8 bases apart. Reading the germline V gene (reference sequence) gives CDR1 SEHNR and CDR2 FQNEAQ. The CDR3 sequence holds 10 residues, the cysteine and phenylalanine included. Solely the CDR3 DNA is kept, with 30 bases framed from the first base. What the work shows at the level of the full study, not this receptor alone: Apparently early alphabetaT-cell count recovery about two months after transplant reportedly relied on only several hundred rapidly expanded clones derived from non-depleted graft cells. Hyperexpanded clone frequencies declined over subsequent months; after one year, T-cell counts and TCRbeta diversity were mostly attributed to newly produced T cells. The high TCRbeta diversity at day 60 in some patients was ascribed to recipient T cells and intrathymic progenitors that had survived conditioning.

Library construction relied on PCR. For sequencing, an Illumina HiSeq 2500 was employed. TCR library preparation used molecular barcoding, with unique molecular identifiers applied to normalize quantification of the TCRbeta repertoire. The public reads were quality trimmed at Q25 with fastp and then assembled into clones with MiXCR by TCRdb, keeping productive beta chains. Every CDR3 protein is listed once, alongside the most common genes and DNA of its rows. The sample table shows hundreds of thousands of distinct CDR3 sequences, and roughly 16% are seen once. The ten largest clones take up about 41% of the sample. Taken with the paper, the label for treatment or condition translates to: allogeneic hematopoietic cell transplantation with graft depleted of TCRalphabeta T cells and CD19 B cells. Transplant recipients were children who received TCRalphabeta/CD19-depleted allogeneic hematopoietic cell grafts.

The sequence joins TRBV7-9 to TRBJ2-7, with an unclear D gene assignment. Sequenced material: PBMCs, mostly from graft donor cells, taken 360 days after TCRalphabeta/CD19-depleted stem cell transplant. The TCR originated in a male patient aged 2-9 years who had a stem cell transplant for acute lymphoblastic leukemia, so the T cells may come from the graft donor. The bases are TGTGCCGTCCAGAACTACGAGCAGTACTTC. This sequence encodes CAVQNYEQYF.